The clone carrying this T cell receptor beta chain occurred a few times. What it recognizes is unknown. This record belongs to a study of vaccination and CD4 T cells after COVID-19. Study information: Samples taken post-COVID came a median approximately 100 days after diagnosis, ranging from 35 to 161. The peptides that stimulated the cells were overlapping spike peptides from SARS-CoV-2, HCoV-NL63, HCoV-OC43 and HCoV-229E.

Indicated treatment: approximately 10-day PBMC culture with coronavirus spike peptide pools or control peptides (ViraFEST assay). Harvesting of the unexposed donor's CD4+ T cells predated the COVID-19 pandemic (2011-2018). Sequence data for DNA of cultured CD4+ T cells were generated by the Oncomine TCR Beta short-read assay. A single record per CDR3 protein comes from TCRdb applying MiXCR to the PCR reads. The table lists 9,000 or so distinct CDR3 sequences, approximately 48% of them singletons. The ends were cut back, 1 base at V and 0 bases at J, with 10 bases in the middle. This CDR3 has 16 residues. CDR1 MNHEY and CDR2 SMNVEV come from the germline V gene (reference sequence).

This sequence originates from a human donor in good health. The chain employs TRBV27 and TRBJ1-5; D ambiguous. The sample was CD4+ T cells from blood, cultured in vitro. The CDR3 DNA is TGTGCCAGCAGTTTATATGGGAGAGCTAGCAATCAGCCCCAGCATTTT. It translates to CASSLYGRASNQPQHF.